One and the same sample provided the 8 T cell receptor beta chains below, sequenced in a study of cytomegalovirus exposure and HLA in healthy donors. PCR involved 60 Vbeta and 13 Jbeta primers. Profiling relied on immunoSEQ multiplex PCR, and the TCRdb table lists in-frame clones only, not all of them. The table shows over 85,000 clones, with around four fifths occurring only once. The sequencing input was PBMCs. The source of these receptors is a man aged 25 to 40 in good health and CMV-seropositive.

The rearrangement links TRBV25-1 to TRBJ2-3; D is possibly TRBD2 (5 bases). The CDR3 covers 11 residues. Germline-derived CDR1 and CDR2 are MGHDK and SYGVNS. Trimming left V 7 bases short and J 7 bases short, with 9 bases between. The CDR3 region is CASTGLNTQYF. CDR3 DNA sequence: TGTGCCAGCACCGGACTGAATACGCAGTATTTT.

This sequence joins TRBV18 and TRBJ2-3; 7 bases are a match to TRBD2. The CDR3 spans 15 residues. The trim removed 0 bases at V and 3 bases at J, leaving 3 bases unmatched. Per germline, CDR1 KGHSH and CDR2 LQKENI. The CDR3 here is CASSPPTRGTDTQYF. The CDR3 DNA follows: TGTGCCAGCTCACCACCCACGCGGGGGACAGATACGCAGTATTTT.

The chain has TRBV7-2 and TRBJ1-1; D may be TRBD1 (6 bases). Germline assignment: CDR1 SGHTA and CDR2 FQGNSA. V was pared by 1 base and J by 6 bases, with 15 bases between. The CDR3 has 15 amino acids. The CDR3 loop reads CASSLVLRGLSEAFF. In DNA form, the CDR3 reads TGTGCCAGCAGCTTAGTATTGCGGGGGCTCTCTGAAGCTTTCTTT.

The CDR3 DNA follows: TGCGCCAGCAGCAGGTTCTCCTCAGGGGGCGGGTCGGAGACCCAGTACTTC. It translates to CASSRFSSGGGSETQYF. The chain couples TRBV5-1 to TRBJ2-5, with 8 bases matching TRBD1. Trimming removed 4 bases from V and 5 bases from J; junction bases left unmatched: 16. The CDR3 has 17 residues. Per the germline V gene, CDR1 is SGHRS and CDR2 is YFSETQ.

The chain uses TRBV6-9 and TRBJ1-6; D possibly corresponds to TRBD1 (6 bases). Trimming left V 2 bases short and J 7 bases short, with 15 bases between. The germline V gene encodes CDR1 MNHGY and CDR2 SVAAGI. The CDR3 is made up of 16 amino acids. The CDR3 region has the DNA TGTGCCAGCAGTTATCCAACTAATACAGGGAATTCACCCCTCCACTTT. Protein product: CASSYPTNTGNSPLHF.

The rearrangement links TRBV5-8 to TRBJ1-2; D is unclear. The germline V gene has CDR1 SGHTS and CDR2 YDEGEE. This CDR3 region has 14 residues. Trimming took off 3 bases at V and 2 bases at J, with 11 bases between the two ends. CDR3 bases: TGTGCCAGCAGCTGGAGGCCGATGAACTATGGCTACACCTTC. It yields the protein CASSWRPMNYGYTF. Drawing the rest from reference TRBV5-8 and TRBJ1-2, the complete variable domain is EAGVTQSPTHLIKTRGQQATLRCSPISGHTSVYWYQQALGLGLQFLLWYDEGEERNRGNFPPRFSGRQFPNYSSELNVNALELEDSALYLCASSWRPMNYGYTFGSGTRLTVV.

CDR3 in amino acids: CASSEGGEGYEQYF. The CDR3 DNA reads TGCGCCAGCAGTGAAGGGGGCGAGGGCTACGAGCAGTACTTC. The J gene is TRBJ2-7, the V gene TRBV10-1, with 7 nucleotides matching TRBD1. CDR3 length: 14 amino acids. The V gene's germline CDR1 is WNHNN and CDR2 SYGVQD (reference sequence). Unmatched junction bases numbered 5, after V lost 3 bases and J lost 3 bases.

As concerns this clone: At one of its ends the junction is not consistent with the germline gene, which may arise from a read error. This rearrangement joins TRBV7-2 to TRBJ2-2; TRBD2 matches 7 bases. Germline values: CDR1 SGHTA, CDR2 FQGNSA. CDR3 length equals 21 residues. This chain's CDR3 is CASSLAPIPLPGLLSAGELFF. CDR3 DNA: TGTGCCAGCAGCCTAGCTCCAATCCCCCTACCGGGACTATTATCCGCCGGGGAGCTGTTTTTT.